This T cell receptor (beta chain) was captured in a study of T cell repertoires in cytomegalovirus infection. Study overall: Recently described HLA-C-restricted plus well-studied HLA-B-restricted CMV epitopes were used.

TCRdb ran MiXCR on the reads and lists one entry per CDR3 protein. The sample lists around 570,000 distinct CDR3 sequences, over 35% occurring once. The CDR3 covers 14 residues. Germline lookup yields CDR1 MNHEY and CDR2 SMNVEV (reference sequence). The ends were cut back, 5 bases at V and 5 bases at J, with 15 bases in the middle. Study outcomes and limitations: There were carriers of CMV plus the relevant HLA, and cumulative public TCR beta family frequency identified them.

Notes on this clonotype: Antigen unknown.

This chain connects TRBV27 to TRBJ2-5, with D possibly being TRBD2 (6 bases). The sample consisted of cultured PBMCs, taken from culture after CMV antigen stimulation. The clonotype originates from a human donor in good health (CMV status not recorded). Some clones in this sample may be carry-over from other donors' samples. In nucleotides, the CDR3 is TGTGCCAGCAGTAACCTCGGGAGCGGTGAGACCCAGTACTTC. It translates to CASSNLGSGETQYF.